This TCR beta chain was obtained from a study of OX40 agonist ivuxolimab in advanced cancers. Study results and limitations: Among patients with partial responses at 0.1-3.0 mg/kg, clonal expansion was among the lowest.

The CDR3 length is 13 residues. V was shortened by 0 bases and J by 5 bases, with 10 bases between the two germline ends. Germline V lookup: CDR1 SQVTM, CDR2 ANQGSEA. Produced via immunoSEQ multiplex PCR; TCRdb's table is partial and in-frame only. Of roughly 41,000 clones in the sample, 88% were seen once. Note on this clone: The target antigen is unknown.

The clonotype originates from an adult with an advanced solid tumor such as melanoma, head and neck, liver or kidney cancer. Sequencing used CD4+ or CD8+ T cells sorted from blood, obtained in a trial of the OX40 agonist ivuxolimab. V is TRBV29-1 and J is TRBJ2-5; tentatively, D is TRBD2 (6 bases). CDR3 loop: CSVEEEGRETQYF. In nucleotides, the CDR3 is TGCAGCGTTGAAGAGGAGGGGCGGGAGACCCAGTACTTC.